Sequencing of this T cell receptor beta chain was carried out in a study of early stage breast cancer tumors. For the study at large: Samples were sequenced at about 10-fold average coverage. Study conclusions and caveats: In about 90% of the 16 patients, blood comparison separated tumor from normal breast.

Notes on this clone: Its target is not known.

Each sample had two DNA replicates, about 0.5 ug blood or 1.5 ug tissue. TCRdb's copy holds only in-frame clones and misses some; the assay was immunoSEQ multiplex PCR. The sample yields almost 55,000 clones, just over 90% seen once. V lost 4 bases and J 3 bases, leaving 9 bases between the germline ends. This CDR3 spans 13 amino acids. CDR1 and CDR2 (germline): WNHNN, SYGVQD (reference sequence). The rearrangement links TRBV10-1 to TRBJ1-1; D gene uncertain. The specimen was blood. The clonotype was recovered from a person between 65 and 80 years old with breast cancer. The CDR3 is CASSGRVHTEAFF. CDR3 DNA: TGCGCCAGCAGTGGTCGGGTACACACTGAAGCTTTCTTT.